Listed below are T cell receptor beta chains from one sample, sequenced in a study of CD8 T cells in ankylosing spondylitis. In TCRdb, the 5' RACE reads were re-called with MiXCR into one record per CDR3 protein. The data contain roughly 200,000 distinct CDR3 sequences, 20% to 30% of them singletons. The sequenced material came from blood, either unsorted or a sorted T cell fraction (not recorded which). The source of these receptors is a male donor with ankylosing spondylitis or in good health (not recorded which). CDR3s include the opening cysteine and the closing phenylalanine or tryptophan. D genes are given only for firm matches. A row's size may be missing; if present it is once, few, many or a size class.

v_call: TRBV7-6
d_call: TRBD1
clone_size: many
j_call: TRBJ1-5
cdr3_nt: TGTGCCAGCAGCTTAGAGGACAGGCCCAATCAGCCCCAGCATTTT
cdr3_aa: CASSLEDRPNQPQHF

v_call: TRBV28
d_call: -
clone_size: many
j_call: TRBJ2-2
cdr3_nt: TGTGCCAGCAGTTTATGGGGGACCGCGAACACCGGGGAGCTGTTTTTT
cdr3_aa: CASSLWGTANTGELFF

v_call: TRBV6-1
d_call: -
clone_size: few
j_call: TRBJ2-4
cdr3_nt: TGTGCCAGCAGTCGGCGAGGCATGGGGGCAACGGACATTCAGTACTTC
cdr3_aa: CASSRRGMGATDIQYF

v_call: TRBV5-6
d_call: -
clone_size: many
j_call: TRBJ2-7
cdr3_nt: TGTGCCAGCAGCCGGGGGCGCTACGAGCAGTACTTC
cdr3_aa: CASSRGRYEQYF

v_call: TRBV10-3
d_call: -
clone_size: few
j_call: TRBJ2-3
cdr3_nt: TGTGCCATCAGTGATTTGGCGGAAAGCACAGATACGCAGTATTTT
cdr3_aa: CAISDLAESTDTQYF

v_call: TRBV7-9
d_call: TRBD1
clone_size: many
j_call: TRBJ1-4
cdr3_nt: TGTGCCAGCAGCTCCTCTACAGGGGAGTTTTTTGAAAAACTGTTTTTT
cdr3_aa: CASSSSTGEFFEKLFF

v_call: TRBV5-1
d_call: TRBD2
clone_size: many
j_call: TRBJ2-1
cdr3_nt: TGCGCCAGCAGCTTGCGGTCTAGCGGGAACAATGAGCAGTTCTTC
cdr3_aa: CASSLRSSGNNEQFF

v_call: TRBV6-1
d_call: TRBD2
clone_size: many
j_call: TRBJ2-1
cdr3_nt: TGTGCCAGCAAACGAAGGGGCCTAGCGGGAGCCTACAATGAGCAGTTCTTC
cdr3_aa: CASKRRGLAGAYNEQFF

v_call: TRBV29-1
d_call: -
clone_size: few
j_call: TRBJ2-5
cdr3_nt: TGCAGCGTTCTTCAGGGGGAGACCCAGTACTTC
cdr3_aa: CSVLQGETQYF

v_call: TRBV12-3/TRBV12-4
d_call: -
clone_size: -
j_call: TRBJ1-1
cdr3_nt: TGTGCCAGCGGGTCGACAGCCAATTTTGAAGCTTTCTTT
cdr3_aa: CASGSTANFEAFF

v_call: TRBV6-2/TRBV6-3
d_call: TRBD1
clone_size: many
j_call: TRBJ1-5
cdr3_nt: TGTGCCAGCAGTTCGGACAGGGGGGGCAATCAGCCCCAGCATTTT
cdr3_aa: CASSSDRGGNQPQHF

v_call: TRBV4-2
d_call: TRBD1
clone_size: -
j_call: TRBJ2-7
cdr3_nt: TGTGCCAGCAGCCAAGATTCAGGGGGCCGGTACTTC
cdr3_aa: CASSQDSGGRYF

v_call: TRBV5-1
d_call: -
clone_size: many
j_call: TRBJ2-1
cdr3_nt: TGCGCCAGCAGCTTGGGGTCACAGCAGGGGCAGTTCTTC
cdr3_aa: CASSLGSQQGQFF

v_call: TRBV20-1
d_call: TRBD1
clone_size: -
j_call: TRBJ2-7
cdr3_nt: TGCAGTGCTAGGGGGGACAGCCACTACGAGCAGTACTTC
cdr3_aa: CSARGDSHYEQYF

v_call: TRBV9
d_call: -
clone_size: -
j_call: TRBJ2-2
cdr3_nt: TGTGCCAGCAGCGTAGACAGGGCGAACACCGGGGAGCTGTTTTTT
cdr3_aa: CASSVDRANTGELFF

v_call: TRBV4-3
d_call: TRBD2
clone_size: few
j_call: TRBJ2-7
cdr3_nt: TGCGCCAGCAGCCAAGAATGGCCCAGCGGGAGGGGCCTTGAGCAGTACTTC
cdr3_aa: CASSQEWPSGRGLEQYF

v_call: TRBV5-1
d_call: -
clone_size: many
j_call: TRBJ1-1
cdr3_nt: TGCGCCAGCAGCGGGCCAGAGGGGACTGAAGCTTTCTTT
cdr3_aa: CASSGPEGTEAFF

v_call: TRBV3-1
d_call: -
clone_size: -
j_call: TRBJ2-7
cdr3_nt: TGTGCCAGCAGCCCCCCAACGCGGAGGTCCTACAATGAGCAGTACTTC
cdr3_aa: CASSPPTRRSYNEQYF

v_call: TRBV5-1
d_call: -
clone_size: many
j_call: TRBJ1-4
cdr3_nt: TGCGCCAGCAGCTTAAGAGCAACTAATGAAAAACTGTTTTTT
cdr3_aa: CASSLRATNEKLFF

v_call: TRBV20-1
d_call: -
clone_size: few
j_call: TRBJ2-1
cdr3_nt: TGCAGTGCTAGAGAGCCGGCAGTCGGCAATGAGCAGTTCTTC
cdr3_aa: CSAREPAVGNEQFF

v_call: TRBV20-1
d_call: -
clone_size: -
j_call: TRBJ2-1
cdr3_nt: TGCAGTGCTCAACGCCCAACTAGCAGCTCCTACAATGAGCAGTTCTTC
cdr3_aa: CSAQRPTSSSYNEQFF

v_call: TRBV12-3/TRBV12-4
d_call: TRBD1
clone_size: few
j_call: TRBJ1-5
cdr3_nt: TGTGCCAGCAGTTGGGGACAGGCGGCTCAGCCCCAGCATTTT
cdr3_aa: CASSWGQAAQPQHF

v_call: TRBV4-2
d_call: -
clone_size: many
j_call: TRBJ2-5
cdr3_nt: TGTGCCAGCAGCCAAGATTCCCAGCGGAGCCAAGAGACCCAGTACTTC
cdr3_aa: CASSQDSQRSQETQYF

v_call: TRBV10-3
d_call: TRBD1
clone_size: few
j_call: TRBJ2-5
cdr3_nt: TGTGCCATCAGTGGAGGGACAGGGGATGCGGAGACCCAGTACTTC
cdr3_aa: CAISGGTGDAETQYF

v_call: TRBV27
d_call: -
clone_size: many
j_call: TRBJ2-2
cdr3_nt: TGTGCCAGCAGTTTATCACAGGGGAACACCGGGGAGCTGTTTTTT
cdr3_aa: CASSLSQGNTGELFF

v_call: TRBV29-1
d_call: -
clone_size: -
j_call: TRBJ2-5
cdr3_nt: TGCAGCGTTCAAGGCCACAGGGAGGTGGGGGAGACCCAGTACTTC
cdr3_aa: CSVQGHREVGETQYF

v_call: TRBV24-1
d_call: TRBD1
clone_size: many
j_call: TRBJ2-5
cdr3_nt: TGTGCCACCAGTGATCAGGGACAGGGTTTCGAGACCCAGTACTTC
cdr3_aa: CATSDQGQGFETQYF

v_call: TRBV29-1
d_call: -
clone_size: -
j_call: TRBJ1-3
cdr3_nt: TGCAGCGTTGAGGGCCGACTGACTGGAAACACCATATATTTT
cdr3_aa: CSVEGRLTGNTIYF

v_call: TRBV5-1
d_call: TRBD1
clone_size: many
j_call: TRBJ2-3
cdr3_nt: TGCGCCAGCAGTGGGACAGGGGCCGGGGGCACAGATACGCAGTATTTT
cdr3_aa: CASSGTGAGGTDTQYF

v_call: TRBV29-1
d_call: -
clone_size: -
j_call: TRBJ1-1
cdr3_nt: TGCAGCGTTTACAACACTGAAGCTTTCTTT
cdr3_aa: CSVYNTEAFF

v_call: TRBV5-5
d_call: -
clone_size: -
j_call: TRBJ2-7
cdr3_nt: TGTGCCAGCAGCTTGGGGGGGGGCGCCTGGTACGAGCACTACTTC
cdr3_aa: CASSLGGGAWYEHYF

v_call: TRBV28
d_call: -
clone_size: many
j_call: TRBJ1-5
cdr3_nt: TGTGCCAGCAGGTTCGGCACAGCTAGCAATCAGCCCCAGCATTTT
cdr3_aa: CASRFGTASNQPQHF

v_call: TRBV19
d_call: -
clone_size: few
j_call: TRBJ2-3
cdr3_nt: TGTGCCAGTAGACAGGCCGGGGGTAGCACAGATACGCAGTATTTT
cdr3_aa: CASRQAGGSTDTQYF

v_call: TRBV5-5
d_call: TRBD1
clone_size: many
j_call: TRBJ2-1
cdr3_nt: TGTGCCAGCAGCTTGGCCACAGGGGGCGCCTACAATGAGCAGTTCTTC
cdr3_aa: CASSLATGGAYNEQFF

v_call: TRBV27
d_call: TRBD2
clone_size: -
j_call: TRBJ2-7
cdr3_nt: TGTGCCAGCAGTGCAAGACTAGCCGTGTCCTACGAGCAGTACTTC
cdr3_aa: CASSARLAVSYEQYF

v_call: TRBV4-3
d_call: -
clone_size: -
j_call: TRBJ1-1
cdr3_nt: TGCGCCAGCAGCCAAGATTGGGGGCGAAGGACTGAAGCTTTCTTT
cdr3_aa: CASSQDWGRRTEAFF

v_call: TRBV20-1
d_call: -
clone_size: few
j_call: TRBJ2-1
cdr3_nt: TGCAGTGCTAGATTTCTGGGCAGGGCCTACAATGAGCAGTTCTTC
cdr3_aa: CSARFLGRAYNEQFF

v_call: TRBV5-1
d_call: -
clone_size: many
j_call: TRBJ2-5
cdr3_nt: TGCGCCAGCAGCTTGGTCGGGGGAGTCCGGGAGACCCAGTACTTC
cdr3_aa: CASSLVGGVRETQYF

v_call: TRBV20-1
d_call: -
clone_size: few
j_call: TRBJ2-2
cdr3_nt: TGCAGTGCTAGGGACAACCTGAACACCGGGGAGCTGTTTTTT
cdr3_aa: CSARDNLNTGELFF

v_call: TRBV6-1
d_call: -
clone_size: -
j_call: TRBJ1-1
cdr3_nt: TGTGCCAGCAGCCCCCTCCTATTTGAAGCTTTCTTT
cdr3_aa: CASSPLLFEAFF

v_call: TRBV20-1
d_call: -
clone_size: -
j_call: TRBJ2-7
cdr3_nt: TGCAGTGCTCAAACAGGGGAGCAGTACTTC
cdr3_aa: CSAQTGEQYF

v_call: TRBV5-5
d_call: -
clone_size: -
j_call: TRBJ2-7
cdr3_nt: TGTGCCAGCAGCTCGGGGGCCTACGAGCAGTACTTC
cdr3_aa: CASSSGAYEQYF

v_call: TRBV29-1
d_call: -
clone_size: -
j_call: TRBJ2-7
cdr3_nt: TGCAGCGTTGGGTCGGAGTACGAGCAGTACTTC
cdr3_aa: CSVGSEYEQYF

v_call: TRBV9
d_call: -
clone_size: many
j_call: TRBJ2-1
cdr3_nt: TGTGCCAGCAGCATGGCTGGGCGGAGCTCCTACAATGAGCAGTTCTTC
cdr3_aa: CASSMAGRSSYNEQFF

v_call: TRBV14
d_call: -
clone_size: many
j_call: TRBJ2-1
cdr3_nt: TGTGCCAGCAGCCGAGGGCGGTATGAGCAGTTCTTC
cdr3_aa: CASSRGRYEQFF